Here is one T cell receptor (beta chain) with its context. Its cognate antigen is unknown. This entry is derived from a study of cytomegalovirus exposure and HLA in healthy donors. Study-level information: A subsequent analysis reported that the 95 to 150 validation repertoires were produced on the same platform that had also been used for the roughly 670 first-cohort repertoires.

General observations from the study: The investigators catalogued 150 or so TCR beta chains as cytomegalovirus-associated. A few chains tied to CMV proved CMV antigen-specific in vitro.

Profiling relied on immunoSEQ multiplex PCR, and the TCRdb table lists in-frame clones only, not all of them. The table has 60,000 or so clones, around nine tenths seen once. Germline CDR1 and CDR2: SGHTA and FQGNSA. After removal of 3 bases from V and 5 bases from J, the junction contained 7 bases not matched to a gene. The CDR3 extends over 15 amino acids. This sequence originates from a woman in her twenties or thirties in good health and CMV-seronegative. The sample was PBMCs. The V gene is TRBV7-2, the J gene TRBJ2-1; 7 nucleotides align to TRBD2. The CDR3 region has the DNA TGTGCCAGCAGCTTGGGGGGGACGGAAGACAATGAGCAGTTCTTC. It codes for CASSLGGTEDNEQFF. Full variable domain (rest looked up from reference TRBV7-2 and TRBJ2-1): GAGVSQSPSNKVTEKGKDVELRCDPISGHTALYWYRQSLGQGLEFLIYFQGNSAPDKSGLPSDRFSAERTGGSVSTLTIQRTQQEDSAVYLCASSLGGTEDNEQFFGPGTRLTVL.